This T cell receptor beta chain was found in a study of vaccination and CD4 T cells after COVID-19. Looking at the study overall: Post-vaccine sampling followed dose two by a median 72 days (range 14 to 241).

Treatment reported: roughly ten-day PBMC culture with coronavirus spike peptide pools or control peptides (ViraFEST assay). The study sequenced cultured CD4+ T cell DNA using the Oncomine TCR Beta short-read assay. TCRdb reanalysed the PCR reads using MiXCR and keeps one entry per CDR3 protein. The top ten hold around 16% of the sample, which has 8,000 to 10,000 distinct CDR3 sequences, around 37% seen once. This clonotype was seen a few times. As yet, its antigen is unknown. This clonotype was sampled from a human donor who had recovered from COVID-19. Sequenced sample: CD4+ T cells from blood, cultured in vitro.

CDR3 amino acids: CASSSTGSTDTQYF. In nucleotides, the CDR3 is TGTGCCAGCAGTTCGACAGGGAGCACAGATACGCAGTATTTT. The rearrangement joins TRBV6-5 to TRBJ2-3; 7 bases map to TRBD1. Germline values: CDR1 MNHEY, CDR2 SVGAGI. CDR3 length equals 14 residues. Germline trimming cut 4 bases from V and 0 bases from J; bases unmatched to any gene: 1.